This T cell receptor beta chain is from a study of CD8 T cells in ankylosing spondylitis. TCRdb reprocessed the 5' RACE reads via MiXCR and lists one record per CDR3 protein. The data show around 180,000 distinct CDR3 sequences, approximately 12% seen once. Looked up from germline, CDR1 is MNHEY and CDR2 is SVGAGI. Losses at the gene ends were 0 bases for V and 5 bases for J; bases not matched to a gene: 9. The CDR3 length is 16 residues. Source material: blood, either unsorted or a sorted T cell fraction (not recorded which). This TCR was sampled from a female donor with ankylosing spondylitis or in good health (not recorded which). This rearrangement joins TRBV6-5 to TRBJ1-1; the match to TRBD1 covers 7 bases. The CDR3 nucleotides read TGTGCCAGCAGTTACTCGGGGACCTACAGGGGTACTGAAGCTTTCTTT. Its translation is CASSYSGTYRGTEAFF.